This T cell receptor (beta chain) stems from a study of OX40 agonist ivuxolimab in advanced cancers. As for the study in general: Dose-escalation patients' cancers were hepatocellular carcinoma, melanoma, renal cell or head and neck cancer.

The CDR3 spans 15 residues. Trimming pared 2 bases from V and 7 bases from J, leaving 18 bases between. The germline V gene has CDR1 SGHDT and CDR2 YYEEEE. This table comes from immunoSEQ multiplex PCR, and its TCRdb copy is limited to in-frame clones, with some not included. The data show tens of thousands of clones, with 80% seen just once and more than 6% held by the top ten. The source was CD4+ or CD8+ T cells sorted from blood, collected in a trial of the OX40 agonist ivuxolimab. The TCR sequence derives from an adult with an advanced solid tumor such as melanoma, head and neck, liver or kidney cancer. The chain employs TRBV5-6 and TRBJ1-2, with no clear D. CDR3 amino acids: CASSFIGRRSRGYTF. CDR3 nucleotides: TGTGCCAGCAGCTTTATCGGAAGGCGGTCTCGTGGCTACACCTTC.